This T cell receptor beta chain was profiled in a study of OX40 agonist ivuxolimab in advanced cancers. Describing the broader study: Ivuxolimab, which targeted the costimulatory receptor OX40 (CD134), was an agonistic, fully human IgG2 monoclonal antibody. The monotherapy dose-escalation portion (N of about 50 patients) of the phase I ivuxolimab trial is reported in the paper. Prior anti-PD-1, anti-PD-L1 or anti-CTLA-4 therapy was permitted, and checkpoint inhibitors had been received by about 37% of dose-escalation patients. Among the roughly 54 dose-escalation patients, some 20 had hepatocellular carcinoma, some 15 melanoma, 9 renal cell carcinoma and 9 head and neck cancer. The purpose of peripheral TCRbeta sequencing was to test whether ivuxolimab changed TCR sequence diversity and led to clonal T-cell expansion. Partial responses were achieved by three dose-escalation patients, of whom one had hepatocellular carcinoma and two had cutaneous melanoma. A male proportion of 70% to 90% and a mean age of about 60 years, ranging from roughly 23 to 79, were recorded for the dose-escalation cohort. Intravenous ivuxolimab was administered to patients every 2 weeks at six dose levels: 0.01, 0.1, 0.3, 1.5, 3 and 10 mg/kg. Summary of the overall study and its limitations: At doses of 0.1 to 3.0 mg/kg, clonal expansion of both CD4+ and CD8+ blood T cells was observed from baseline to week 6. Which antigens the clonally expanded peripheral T cells were specific for was not determined. In partial responders in the 0.1-3.0 mg/kg groups, normalized peripheral clonal expansion was found to be among the lowest, especially among CD8+ T cells. After ivuxolimab, CD8+ T cells had more expanded clones than CD4+ T cells on average. Low levels of normalized T-cell clonal expansion were also shown by some nonresponding patients.

A single count supports this clone. This receptor's antigen is unknown. One base away there is no much larger clone; base qualities are not given. The trial excluded patients who had a history of autoimmune disease or who were on systemic immunosuppression. In every dose cohort, peripheral blood was drawn for TCR sequencing at baseline, cycle 4 day 1, and cycle 7 day 1. The samples were taken from a phase I, first-in-human, multicenter, open-label dose-escalation trial of ivuxolimab. Adults with locally advanced or metastatic head and neck squamous cell, hepatocellular, melanoma or renal cell carcinoma were enrolled in the trial. Before TCR sequencing, CD4+ T cells and CD8+ T cells from peripheral blood were sorted into separate populations. To sequence the TCRbeta CDR3 region, genomic DNA was isolated from the sorted cells. The immunoSEQ Assay was used to sequence the TCRbeta CDR3 regions. The immuneACCESS repertoire file appears here via TCRdb, limited to in-frame rearrangements. These files lack a portion of the clones; in checked studies, under half of the deficit traces to unresolved V genes, and the cause of the others is not known. The sample yields about 19,000 clones; 80% to 95% were counted once. The ten largest make up roughly 49% of the sample.

The germline V gene yields MDHEN for CDR1 and SYDVKM for CDR2. The junction carries 12 bases between V and J, which are trimmed by 1 base and 5 bases respectively. The CDR3 contains 14 residues, cysteine and phenylalanine counted. The DNA shown is the 42-base CDR3, in frame from base 1. The sequence links TRBV28 to TRBJ2-7; TRBD1 is possibly the D segment (5 matching bases). This specimen consisted of CD4+ or CD8+ T cells sorted from blood, obtained in a trial of the OX40 agonist ivuxolimab. The clonotype was recovered from an adult with an advanced solid tumor such as melanoma, head and neck, liver or kidney cancer. The sequenced DNA: TGTGCCAGCAGTTTATCGCCAGGGTGGAACGAGCAGTACTTC. Translation gives CASSLSPGWNEQYF.